This TCR beta chain was identified in a study of T-cell memory formation after mild COVID-19. Study in general: TCR clusters were mostly donor specific.

Each CDR3 protein gets one entry after TCRdb re-called the 5' RACE reads with MiXCR. This table holds around 83,000 distinct CDR3 sequences, roughly 25% found once. Points from the study as a whole: Some SARS-CoV-2-responding clones were already detected in memory before infection.

Points on this clonotype: Its antigen is still unknown. The junction and the germline gene differ at one end; a read error may be behind it.

This TCR was sampled from a man between 18 and 35 years old who had mild COVID-19 (a few samples of this study predate the infection). Cell type and time point are not known. Sequenced sample: PBMCs or a T cell subset sorted from them (not recorded which).

The CDR3: CSSSLRRGYEQYF. CDR3 DNA: TGTTCCAGCAGCCTTCGTAGGGGCTACGAGCAGTACTTC. The V call is TRBV27, the J call TRBJ2-7; tentatively, D is TRBD1 (5 bases). Germline V gene lookup returns CDR1 MNHEY and CDR2 SMNVEV (reference sequence). This CDR3 region has 13 residues.